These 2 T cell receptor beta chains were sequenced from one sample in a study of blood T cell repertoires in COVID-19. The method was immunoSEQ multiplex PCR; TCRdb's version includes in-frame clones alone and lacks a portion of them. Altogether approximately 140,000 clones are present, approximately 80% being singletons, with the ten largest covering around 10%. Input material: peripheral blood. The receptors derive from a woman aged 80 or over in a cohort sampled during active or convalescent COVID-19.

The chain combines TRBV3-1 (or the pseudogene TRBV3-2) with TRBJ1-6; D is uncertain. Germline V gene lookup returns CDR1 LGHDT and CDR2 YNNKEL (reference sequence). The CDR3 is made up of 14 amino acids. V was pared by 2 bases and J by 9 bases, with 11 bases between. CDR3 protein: CASSQIPGSSPLHF. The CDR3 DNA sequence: TGTGCCAGCAGCCAAATCCCAGGAAGTTCACCCCTCCACTTT.

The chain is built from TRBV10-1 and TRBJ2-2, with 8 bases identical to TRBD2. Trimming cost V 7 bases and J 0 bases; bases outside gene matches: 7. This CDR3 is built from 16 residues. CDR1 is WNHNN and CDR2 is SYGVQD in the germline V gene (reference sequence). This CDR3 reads CASTYGGAANTGELFF. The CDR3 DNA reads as TGCGCCAGCACGTACGGGGGGGCCGCGAACACCGGGGAGCTGTTTTTT.